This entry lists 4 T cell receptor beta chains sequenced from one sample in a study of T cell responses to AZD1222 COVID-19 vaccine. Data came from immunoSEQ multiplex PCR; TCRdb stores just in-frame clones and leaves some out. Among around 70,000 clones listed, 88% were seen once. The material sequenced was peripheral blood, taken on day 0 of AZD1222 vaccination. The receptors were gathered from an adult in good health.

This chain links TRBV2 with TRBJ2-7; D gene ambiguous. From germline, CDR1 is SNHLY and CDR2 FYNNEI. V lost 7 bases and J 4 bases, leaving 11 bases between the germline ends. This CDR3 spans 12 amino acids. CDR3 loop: CASKSLSYEQYF. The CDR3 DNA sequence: TGTGCCAGCAAATCCCTGAGTTACGAGCAGTACTTC. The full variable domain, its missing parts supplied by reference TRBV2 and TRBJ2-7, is EPEVTQTPSHQVTQMGQEVILRCVPISNHLYFYWYRQILGQKVEFLVSFYNNEISEKSEIFDDQFSVERPDGSNFTLKIRSTKLEDSAMYFCASKSLSYEQYFGPGTRLTVT.

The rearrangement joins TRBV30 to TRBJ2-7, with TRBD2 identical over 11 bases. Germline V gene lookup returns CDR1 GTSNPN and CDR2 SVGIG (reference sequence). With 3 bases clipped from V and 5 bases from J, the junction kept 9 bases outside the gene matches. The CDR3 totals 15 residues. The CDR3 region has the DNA TGTGCCTGGAGCCGGGGGCGACTAGCGGGACACGAGCAGTACTTC. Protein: CAWSRGRLAGHEQYF.

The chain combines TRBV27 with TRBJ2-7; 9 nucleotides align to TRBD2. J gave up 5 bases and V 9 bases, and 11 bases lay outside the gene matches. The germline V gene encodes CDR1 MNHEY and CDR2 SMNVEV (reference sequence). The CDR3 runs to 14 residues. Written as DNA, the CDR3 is TGTGCCAGTGGGAGAAGCGGGAGGCTGGACGAGCAGTACTTC. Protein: CASGRSGRLDEQYF.

This CDR3 is CASSESGTGQYEQYF. CDR3 DNA: TGCGCCAGCAGTGAGTCCGGGACAGGGCAGTACGAGCAGTACTTC. The genes are TRBV10-1 and TRBJ2-7; 9 bases line up with TRBD1. The CDR3 extends over 15 amino acids. The V and J ends lost 0 bases and 4 bases, in that order; junction bases with no gene match: 4. The germline gives CDR1 WNHNN, CDR2 SYGVQD (reference sequence).